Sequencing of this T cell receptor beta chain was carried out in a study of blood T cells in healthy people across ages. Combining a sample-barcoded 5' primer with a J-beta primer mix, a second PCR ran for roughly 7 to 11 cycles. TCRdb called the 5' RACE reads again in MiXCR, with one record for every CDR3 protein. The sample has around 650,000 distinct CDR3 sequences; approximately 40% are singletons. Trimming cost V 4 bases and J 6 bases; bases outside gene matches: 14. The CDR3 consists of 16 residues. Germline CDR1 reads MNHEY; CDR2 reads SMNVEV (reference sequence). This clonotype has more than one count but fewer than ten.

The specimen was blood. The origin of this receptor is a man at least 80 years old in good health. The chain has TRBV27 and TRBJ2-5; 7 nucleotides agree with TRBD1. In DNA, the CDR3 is TGTGCCAGCAGTTCCGCCCCGACAGGGTCGAGGAAGACCCAGTACTTC. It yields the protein CASSSAPTGSRKTQYF.